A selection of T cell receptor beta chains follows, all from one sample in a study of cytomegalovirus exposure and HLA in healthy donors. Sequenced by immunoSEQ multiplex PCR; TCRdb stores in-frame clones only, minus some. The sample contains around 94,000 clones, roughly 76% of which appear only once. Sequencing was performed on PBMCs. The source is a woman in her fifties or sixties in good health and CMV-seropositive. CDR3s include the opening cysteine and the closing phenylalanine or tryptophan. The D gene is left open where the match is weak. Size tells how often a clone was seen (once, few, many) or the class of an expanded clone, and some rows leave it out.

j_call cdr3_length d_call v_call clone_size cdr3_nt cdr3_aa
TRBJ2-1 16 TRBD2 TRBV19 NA TGTGCCAGTAGTATATTTGCGGGAGGTTCCTACAATGAGCAGTTCTTC CASSIFAGGSYNEQFF
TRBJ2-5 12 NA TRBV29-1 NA TGCAGCGTCGGCAGGGCCGGGGAGACCCAGTACTTC CSVGRAGETQYF
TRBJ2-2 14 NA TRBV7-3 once TGTGCCAGCAGCTCCACAGGTGCGGCGGGGGAGCTGTTTTTT CASSSTGAAGELFF
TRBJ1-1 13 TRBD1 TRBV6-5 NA TGTGCCAGCAGAAGACCCGGGACAGACGAAGCTTTCTTT CASRRPGTDEAFF
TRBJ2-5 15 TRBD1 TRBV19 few TGTGCCAGTAGTATGGCCCAGGGGGCGAGGGAGACCCAGTACTTC CASSMAQGARETQYF
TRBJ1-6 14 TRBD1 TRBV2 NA TGTGCCAGCGGGCGACAGGGACGAAATTCACCCCTCCACTTT CASGRQGRNSPLHF
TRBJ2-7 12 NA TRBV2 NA TGTGCCAGCACCCAAGGAGGATACGAGCAGTACTTC CASTQGGYEQYF
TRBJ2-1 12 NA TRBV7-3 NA TGTGCCAGCAGCCGGGACTCCAATGAGCAGTTCTTC CASSRDSNEQFF
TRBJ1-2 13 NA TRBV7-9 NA TGTGCCAGCAGCTTAGAGTTAGTGGATGGCTACACCTTC CASSLELVDGYTF
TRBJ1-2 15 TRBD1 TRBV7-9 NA TGTGCCAGCAGCTTAGATAGGACAGGGGGCTCTGGCTACACCTTC CASSLDRTGGSGYTF